This T cell receptor (beta chain) was identified during a study of blood T cell repertoires in COVID-19. TCRdb's table, derived via immunoSEQ multiplex PCR, lists solely in-frame clones and lacks some. The sample records 120,000 or so clones, roughly four fifths being singletons. This clone was counted only a few times. This CDR3 has 14 amino acids. V was trimmed by 4 bases and J by 4 bases, leaving 11 bases between them. CDR1 is MNHEY, CDR2 SVGAGI, per germline. The chain joins TRBV6-5 to TRBJ1-3; D may be TRBD1 (6 bases). The specimen sequenced was peripheral blood. The receptor's source is a man aged 50 to 59 with acute or convalescent COVID-19. For the CDR3, the DNA is TGTGCCAGCAGTTTAGGGGGGGCGGGAAACACCATATATTTT. It is translated as CASSLGGAGNTIYF.